Below, 17 T cell receptor beta chains from the same sample are listed, as sequenced in a study of T cells after yellow fever vaccination. TCRdb re-derived calls from the 5' RACE reads in MiXCR, one entry per CDR3 protein. The table records approximately 110,000 distinct CDR3 sequences, under 8% of them present only once. The sample in question was CD4+ T cells sorted from PBMCs, obtained more than 8 days after the first yellow fever vaccination. These receptors came from a man between 18 and 29 years old who received the YFV17D yellow fever vaccine.

This clonotype has ten or more counts. The chain is built from TRBV7-3 and TRBJ2-2; the D gene is possibly TRBD1 (6 bases). V lost 5 bases, J lost 1 base, and 8 bases lay in between. Germline CDR1 reads SGHTA; CDR2 reads FQGTGA. The CDR3 runs to 14 residues. CDR3 protein: CASSMTGNTGELFF. Here the CDR3 DNA reads TGTGCCAGCAGCATGACAGGGAACACCGGGGAGCTGTTTTTT.

This clonotype was detected ten times or more. This chain links TRBV4-2 with TRBJ1-6, with 9 positions matching TRBD1. The CDR3 has 17 residues. From germline, CDR1 is LGHNA and CDR2 YNFKEQ. With 1 base clipped from V and 10 bases from J, the junction kept 11 bases outside the gene matches. CDR3 coding DNA: TGTGCCAGCAGCCAAGGGTCTTTCGGGACAGGGTACTCACCCCTCCACTTT. Encoded protein: CASSQGSFGTGYSPLHF.

V usage is TRBV7-7 and J usage is TRBJ2-1; 9 nucleotides align to TRBD1. V lost 4 bases and J lost 10; bases outside the gene matches: 5. The CDR3 contains 13 residues. Germline values: CDR1 SSHAT, CDR2 FNYEAQ (reference sequence). CDR3 nucleotides: TGTGCCAGCAGCTACCGGGACAGGGAAGAGCAGTTCTTC. As protein: CASSYRDREEQFF.

V and J are TRBV7-7 and TRBJ1-4, with TRBD1 as a possible D gene (6 bases). Germline V gene sequence: CDR1 SSHAT, CDR2 FNYEAQ (reference sequence). Trimming took 5 bases from V and 7 from J, leaving 14 bases between them. CDR3 length: 14 residues. The CDR3 DNA reads TGTGCCAGCAGCCCCGGGACAACAAGTGAAAAACTGTTTTTT. It yields the protein CASSPGTTSEKLFF.

This clonotype occurred many times. This chain joins TRBV18 and TRBJ2-7; 7 nucleotides align to TRBD2. The germline gives CDR1 KGHSH, CDR2 LQKENI. V trimming: 6 bases; J trimming: 7 bases; junction bases outside the gene matches: 12. This CDR3 is built from 14 residues. The CDR3 DNA is TGTGCCAGCTCTCGCGGGAGCCCCGGGAATGAGCAGTACTTC. Protein: CASSRGSPGNEQYF. The full variable domain, in which reference TRBV18 and TRBJ2-7 provide the parts outside the CDR3, is NAGVMQNPRHLVRRRGQEARLRCSPMKGHSHVYWYRQLPEEGLKFMVYLQKENIIDESGMPKERFSAEFPKEGPSILRIQQVVRGDSAAYFCASSRGSPGNEQYFGPGTRLTVT.

This clonotype showed up many times. The chain couples TRBV4-2 to TRBJ1-6; TRBD1 is a possible D gene (5 bases). The CDR3 has 17 amino acids. Between the trimmed V and J ends, which lost 1 base and 4 bases, there was a span of 14 bases. The germline V gene has CDR1 LGHNA and CDR2 YNFKEQ. The CDR3 region has the DNA TGTGCCAGCAGCCAAGGAATGGCAGGGATATATAATTCACCCCTCCACTTT. Amino acids: CASSQGMAGIYNSPLHF.

The chain uses TRBV6-5 and TRBJ1-6; D is perhaps TRBD1 (5 bases). V lost 8 bases, J lost 8 bases, and 22 bases lay in between. Germline CDR1 reads MNHEY; CDR2 reads SVGAGI. The CDR3 extends over 16 amino acids. DNA for the CDR3: TGTGCCAGCTCGGACGAGGGGCGCGGAGCCCATTCACCCCTCCACTTT. Translation: CASSDEGRGAHSPLHF.

In this sample, this clonotype turned up many times. This sequence joins TRBV20-1 and TRBJ1-1, with D perhaps matching TRBD1 (5 bases). The CDR3 sequence is 14 residues long. Germline V lookup: CDR1 DFQATT, CDR2 SNEGSKA (reference sequence). Trimming left V 3 bases short and J 6 bases short, with 17 bases between. The CDR3, as DNA: TGCAGTGCTAGGGCTTACGGGGGTCAACCTGAAGCTTTCTTT. The encoded protein is CSARAYGGQPEAFF.

The table lists this clonotype with many counts. This sequence joins TRBV20-1 and TRBJ1-1; 9 bases match TRBD1. Germline V gene data show CDR1 as DFQATT and CDR2 as SNEGSKA (reference sequence). The length of the CDR3 is 13 residues. V trimming: 1 base; J trimming: 4 bases; junction bases outside the gene matches: 1. This CDR3 is CSARAGQGTEAFF. Written as DNA, the CDR3 is TGCAGTGCTAGAGCGGGACAGGGCACTGAAGCTTTCTTT.

DNA of the CDR3: TGTGCCAGCAGCTTAGTGGGGGGAGCTAGCACAGATACGCAGTATTTT. Amino acid sequence: CASSLVGGASTDTQYF. This chain uses TRBV7-8 with TRBJ2-3, with D possibly matching TRBD2 (6 bases). The CDR3 runs to 16 residues. Trimming pared 1 base from V and 0 bases from J, leaving 11 bases between. Germline-derived CDR1 and CDR2 are SGHVS and FQNEAQ.

Many counts were recorded for this clonotype. The gene calls are TRBV18 and TRBJ1-4; D is undetermined. V lost 4 bases to trimming and J lost 4 bases, with 13 bases between them. CDR1 and CDR2 from the germline V gene are KGHSH and LQKENI. CDR3 length: 15 residues. The CDR3 DNA follows: TGTGCCAGCTCACTACGTACGGCGAATAATGAAAAACTGTTTTTT. This codes for CASSLRTANNEKLFF.

There are many counts of this clonotype. V usage is TRBV12-3 or TRBV12-4 and J usage is TRBJ1-2; D might be TRBD1 (5 bases). This CDR3 comprises 12 residues. V shed 6 bases and J shed 8 bases, with 13 bases lying between them. CDR3 residues: CASRGGTGGYTF. The DNA for the CDR3 is TGTGCCAGCAGGGGCGGGACTGGGGGCTACACCTTC.

This clonotype was seen only a few times. The chain carries TRBV7-8 and TRBJ1-5; D is uncertain. Germline CDR1 and CDR2: SGHVS and FQNEAQ. The CDR3 is made up of 16 amino acids. V shed 3 bases and J shed 5 bases, with 17 bases lying between them. CDR3 DNA: TGTGCCAGCAGCTTGATCAGCAAGAGTAACTATCAGCCCCAGCATTTT. Its translation: CASSLISKSNYQPQHF.

This clonotype came up a few times. V gene TRBV20-1 combines with J gene TRBJ2-1; D is possibly TRBD2 (5 bases). Trimming cost V 3 bases and J 6 bases, with 12 bases left between them. The CDR3 is 13 amino acids. The V gene's germline CDR1 is DFQATT and CDR2 SNEGSKA (reference sequence). The CDR3 spells CSASGSEINEQFF. Written as DNA, the CDR3 is TGCAGTGCTAGTGGTAGCGAGATCAATGAGCAGTTCTTC.

The gene calls are TRBV5-4 and TRBJ2-5; a weak D match, TRBD2 (6 bases). The CDR3 sequence is 15 residues long. Germline values: CDR1 SGHNT, CDR2 YYREEE (reference sequence). V was pared by 0 bases and J by 5 bases, with 14 bases between. CDR3 DNA: TGTGCCAGCAGCTTGGCTGGGGCTAGCGCGGAGACCCAGTACTTC. The encoded protein is CASSLAGASAETQYF.

Many counts were recorded for this clonotype. The chain uses TRBV7-6 and TRBJ2-7, with TRBD2 as a possible D gene (6 bases). The CDR3 has 14 amino acids. Trimming left V 1 base short and J 2 bases short, with 9 bases between. From germline, CDR1 is SGHVS and CDR2 FNYEAQ. The CDR3 sequence is CASSLVGGAYEQYF. DNA of the CDR3: TGTGCCAGCAGCTTAGTAGGAGGGGCCTACGAGCAGTACTTC.

In its sample, this clonotype was seen many times. The chain joins TRBV6-5 to TRBJ2-5, with 7 bases that match TRBD2. Germline V gene sequence: CDR1 MNHEY, CDR2 SVGAGI. The CDR3 totals 14 residues. The ends lost 6 bases at V and 2 bases at J; junction bases unmatched: 6. CDR3 protein: CASRPRLAQETQYF. The CDR3 DNA sequence: TGTGCCAGCAGACCTAGACTAGCTCAAGAGACCCAGTACTTC.